The next 31 T cell receptor beta chains were all read from a single sample in a study of cytomegalovirus exposure and HLA in healthy donors. Vbeta (60) and Jbeta (13) primers were used in the PCR. The protocol was immunoSEQ multiplex PCR, while the TCRdb copy is restricted to in-frame clones and leaves out a portion. The sample holds about 150,000 clones, roughly 82% seen once. Sequenced sample: PBMCs. The receptors were sampled from a woman between 45 and 65 years old in good health and CMV-seropositive.

This chain uses TRBV7-8 with TRBJ1-5, with TRBD1 identical over 9 bases. V lost 5 bases, J lost 0 bases, and 11 bases stayed unmatched. Per germline, CDR1 SGHVS and CDR2 FQNEAQ. This CDR3 contains 18 residues. The CDR3: CASSPVSGTGYSNQPQHF. The DNA for the CDR3 is TGTGCCAGCAGCCCAGTTTCCGGGACAGGGTATAGCAATCAGCCCCAGCATTTT.

This clone was detected once. V usage is TRBV4-1 and J usage is TRBJ1-1; D uncertain. CDR1 MGHRA and CDR2 YSYEKL come from the germline V gene. Trimming removed 5 bases at V and 7 bases at J, with 11 bases between. There are 12 residues in the CDR3. In nucleotides, the CDR3 is TGCGCCAGCAGCGCCGCTACGGGTGAAGCTTTCTTT. Translated: CASSAATGEAFF.

This sequence joins TRBV5-1 and TRBJ2-7; D possibly corresponds to TRBD2 (5 bases). Per the germline V gene, CDR1 is SGHRS and CDR2 is YFSETQ. V lost 4 bases, J lost 0 bases, and 8 bases lay in between. This CDR3 has 13 amino acids. CDR3 region: CASSAGVSYEQYF. For the CDR3, the DNA is TGCGCCAGCAGCGCCGGGGTCTCCTACGAGCAGTACTTC.

The chain recombines TRBV5-4 with TRBJ2-7; 9 bases fit TRBD2. V was clipped by 3 bases and J by 6 bases; unmatched bases: 10. The germline V gene encodes CDR1 SGHNT and CDR2 YYREEE (reference sequence). This CDR3 region has 15 residues. CDR3 loop: CASSWGKTSGGEQYF. The CDR3 DNA sequence: TGTGCCAGCAGCTGGGGCAAGACTAGCGGAGGCGAGCAGTACTTC.

The chain couples TRBV27 to TRBJ1-6, with D unclear. Germline V gene sequence: CDR1 MNHEY, CDR2 SMNVEV (reference sequence). The CDR3 runs 16 residues. Trimming took 1 base from V and 8 from J, leaving 15 bases between them. The chain's CDR3 is CASSLLAVSGDSPLHF. In DNA form, the CDR3 reads TGTGCCAGCAGTTTATTAGCGGTTAGCGGGGATTCACCCCTCCACTTT.

V is TRBV7-2 and J is TRBJ1-2, with D unresolved. This CDR3 contains 14 residues. The germline V gene encodes CDR1 SGHTA and CDR2 FQGNSA. The V end lost 5 bases, the J end lost 0 bases, and 10 bases lay between the germline ends. As DNA, the CDR3 is TGTGCCAGCAGCCCAGGATACACTAACTATGGCTACACCTTC. It yields the protein CASSPGYTNYGYTF.

As to this clone: In this CDR3 the conserved last residue, phenylalanine or tryptophan, is missing, so a read error is likely. The rearrangement uses TRBV27 and TRBJ2-7, with D perhaps matching TRBD1 (7 bases). V was clipped by 8 bases and J by 3 bases, with 14 bases between them. CDR3 length equals 13 residues. Germline V CDR1 and CDR2: MNHEY, SMNVEV (reference sequence). CDR3 coding DNA: TGTGCCAGCGGGGGGTACAGGGGCTACGAGCAGTACCTC. Its protein is CASGGYRGYEQYL.

This rearrangement joins TRBV10-3 to TRBJ1-2; 8 nucleotides line up with TRBD1. The CDR3 has 15 amino acids. From germline, CDR1 is ENHRY and CDR2 SYGVKD. Unmatched junction bases numbered 10, after V lost 2 bases and J lost 8 bases. CDR3 sequence (DNA): TGTGCCATCAGTGAGGGGGGTCGACAGGGGCGAGGCTACACCTTC. It encodes CAISEGGRQGRGYTF.

The V call is TRBV5-4, the J call TRBJ2-7; D uncertain. V lost 0 bases and J lost 7, with 8 bases in between. CDR3 length equals 12 residues. Germline values: CDR1 SGHNT, CDR2 YYREEE (reference sequence). In DNA form, the CDR3 reads TGTGCCAGCAGCTTGGCCCTGACAGAGCAGTACTTC. Translating it yields CASSLALTEQYF.

The gene calls are TRBV27 and TRBJ2-7, with TRBD2 matching 7 bases. This CDR3 has 15 amino acids. Germline assignment: CDR1 MNHEY and CDR2 SMNVEV (reference sequence). After removal of 2 bases from V and 4 bases from J, the junction contained 8 bases not matched to a gene. The CDR3 here is CASSLTAGELYEQYF. The CDR3 region has the DNA TGTGCCAGCAGTTTAACTGCGGGGGAACTTTACGAGCAGTACTTC.

This chain connects TRBV19 to TRBJ1-3; D gene unclear. V shed 2 bases and J shed 2 bases, with 16 bases lying between them. The CDR3 is 17 amino acids. CDR1 and CDR2 (germline): LNHDA, SQIVND (reference sequence). In nucleotides, the CDR3 is TGTGCCAGTAGTATAAAGGGAGGGCAACCGGCTGGAAACACCATATATTTT. Translation: CASSIKGGQPAGNTIYF.

V and J are TRBV4-1 and TRBJ1-1, with unresolved D. Germline CDR1 reads MGHRA; CDR2 reads YSYEKL. The CDR3 is 13 amino acids. V was cut by 0 bases and J by 9 bases, with 11 bases left in between. CDR3 amino acids: CASSQETATKAFF. DNA of the CDR3: TGCGCCAGCAGCCAAGAGACGGCGACAAAAGCTTTCTTT.

The V and J genes are TRBV5-8 and TRBJ2-3; the D gene is possibly TRBD2 (5 bases). Germline-derived CDR1 and CDR2 are SGHTS and YDEGEE. Trimming removed 0 bases from V and 0 bases from J, with 11 bases in between. The CDR3 is made up of 16 amino acids. CDR3 amino acids: CASSLGAVTSTDTQYF. The CDR3 DNA reads TGTGCCAGCAGCTTGGGAGCGGTAACTAGCACAGATACGCAGTATTTT.

The chain links TRBV5-1 to TRBJ1-2, with TRBD1 identical over 10 bases. Germline V gene data show CDR1 as SGHRS and CDR2 as YFSETQ. Germline trimming cut 0 bases from V and 2 bases from J; bases unmatched to any gene: 10. This CDR3 comprises 18 residues. DNA of the CDR3: TGCGCCAGCAGCTTGGGGGACAGGGGCCCTCTTGGCAACTATGGCTACACCTTC. Translating gives CASSLGDRGPLGNYGYTF.

The rearrangement uses TRBV7-3 and TRBJ1-3, with TRBD1 matching 7 bases. This CDR3 spans 13 amino acids. Unmatched junction bases numbered 4, after V lost 3 bases and J lost 8 bases. Germline CDR1 SGHTA, CDR2 FQGTGA. The CDR3 DNA sequence: TGTGCCAGCAGCTTCGACAGGGAGGACACCATATATTTT. It is translated as CASSFDREDTIYF. Variable domain in full (rest from reference TRBV7-3 and TRBJ1-3): GAGVSQTPSNKVTEKGKYVELRCDPISGHTALYWYRQSLGQGPEFLIYFQGTGAADDSGLPNDRFFAVRPEGSVSTLKIQRTERGDSAVYLCASSFDREDTIYFGEGSWLTVV.

The chain carries TRBV6-6 and TRBJ1-5; D remains ambiguous. Germline V gene lookup returns CDR1 MNHNY and CDR2 SVGAGI (reference sequence). Trimming removed 4 bases from V and 7 bases from J, with 11 bases in between. The CDR3 has 13 amino acids. The DNA of the CDR3 is TGTGCCAGCAGTTCGGGGTTTGAGCAGCCCCAGCATTTT. Translation: CASSSGFEQPQHF.

This chain joins TRBV5-8 and TRBJ2-1; D gene unclear. CDR1 and CDR2 (germline): SGHTS, YDEGEE. V was shortened by 3 bases and J by 9 bases, with 10 bases between the two germline ends. The CDR3 runs to 12 residues. The CDR3 reads CASSYRVFEQFF. In DNA, the CDR3 is TGTGCCAGCAGCTACCGGGTGTTTGAGCAGTTCTTC. Full variable domain (missing parts from reference TRBV5-8 and TRBJ2-1): EAGVTQSPTHLIKTRGQQATLRCSPISGHTSVYWYQQALGLGLQFLLWYDEGEERNRGNFPPRFSGRQFPNYSSELNVNALELEDSALYLCASSYRVFEQFFGPGTRLTVL.

V is TRBV27 and J is TRBJ2-2; TRBD2 is a possible D gene (6 bases). The CDR3 extends over 15 amino acids. V lost 5 bases and J lost 4, with 14 bases in between. CDR1 is MNHEY, CDR2 SMNVEV, per germline (reference sequence). Here the CDR3 reads CASSAGHGGTGELFF. CDR3 bases: TGTGCCAGCAGTGCGGGGCACGGAGGCACCGGGGAGCTGTTTTTT.

V gene TRBV28 combines with J gene TRBJ1-6; TRBD1 aligns across 8 bases. The V gene's germline CDR1 is MDHEN and CDR2 SYDVKM. V gave up 1 base and J gave up 6 bases; unmatched junction bases: 8. The CDR3 length is 17 residues. This chain's CDR3 is CASSLFRWTGSNSPLHF. CDR3 DNA: TGTGCCAGCAGTTTATTCCGTTGGACAGGGAGTAATTCACCCCTCCACTTT. The whole variable domain, remainder taken from reference TRBV28 and TRBJ1-6, is DVKVTQSSRYLVKRTGEKVFLECVQDMDHENMFWYRQDPGLGLRLIYFSYDVKMKEKGDIPEGYSVSREKKERFSLILESASTNQTSMYLCASSLFRWTGSNSPLHFGNGTRLTVT.

Comment on this clone: At one end the junction does not follow the germline gene, possibly because of a read error. The chain joins TRBV7-9 to TRBJ1-5; the D is unclear. This CDR3 comprises 13 residues. The germline V gene encodes CDR1 SEHNR and CDR2 FQNEAQ (reference sequence). The CDR3 is CSSSFGTDQPQHF. The CDR3 DNA sequence: TGTTCCAGCAGCTTTGGCACCGATCAGCCCCAGCATTTT.

This chain joins TRBV14 and TRBJ1-1; 8 bases align to TRBD1. CDR1 and CDR2 (germline): SGHDN, FVKESK. Losses at the gene ends were 2 bases for V and 5 bases for J; bases not matched to a gene: 1. The CDR3 runs 13 residues. CDR3 region: CASSQWDRTEAFF. CDR3 DNA sequence: TGTGCCAGCAGCCAATGGGACAGGACTGAAGCTTTCTTT.

This clone was observed a handful of times. CDR3 sequence (DNA): TGTGCCAGTAGTATAAAGGCGGGTAACACGGGTGAGCAGTTCTTC. Amino acids: CASSIKAGNTGEQFF. The chain is built from TRBV19 and TRBJ2-1; D might be TRBD2 (5 bases). In germline, CDR1 is LNHDA, CDR2 SQIVND (reference sequence). The CDR3 is 15 amino acids. The V end lost 2 bases, the J end lost 9 bases, and 17 bases lay between the germline ends.

This rearrangement joins TRBV6-5 to TRBJ2-3; TRBD1 matches 10 bases. Germline loops: CDR1 MNHEY, CDR2 SVGAGI. Trimming cost V 1 base and J 2 bases; bases outside gene matches: 3. CDR3 length: 16 amino acids. CDR3: CASSYFGQGVTDTQYF. For the CDR3, the DNA is TGTGCCAGCAGTTACTTTGGACAGGGGGTCACAGATACGCAGTATTTT.

The chain uses TRBV5-6 and TRBJ2-7; 10 bases are shared with TRBD1. After removal of 1 base from V and 6 bases from J, the junction contained 7 bases not matched to a gene. Germline-derived CDR1 and CDR2 are SGHDT and YYEEEE. This CDR3 is built from 15 residues. The DNA of the CDR3 is TGTGCCAGCAGCTTGTTTGACAGGGGGCGGTTCGAGCAGTACTTC. Its protein product is CASSLFDRGRFEQYF.

This clone was observed once. V is TRBV19 and J is TRBJ1-4, with D possibly matching TRBD1 (5 bases). The V end lost 6 bases, the J end lost 6 bases, and 14 bases lay between the germline ends. The germline V gene has CDR1 LNHDA and CDR2 SQIVND (reference sequence). The CDR3 length is 14 residues. The CDR3, as DNA: TGTGCCAGTAGCACGGGGACTGCTGATGAAAAACTGTTTTTT. Amino acids: CASSTGTADEKLFF.

The chain uses TRBV5-6 and TRBJ1-4; D ambiguous. The ends were cut back, 5 bases at V and 4 bases at J, with 9 bases in the middle. The CDR3 is 13 residues long. Germline V gene sequence: CDR1 SGHDT, CDR2 YYEEEE. The CDR3 DNA reads as TGTGCCAGCAGGTTCCGAGATAATGAAAAACTGTTTTTT. Translating it yields CASRFRDNEKLFF.

In this sample, this clone turned up once. The rearrangement links TRBV27 to TRBJ1-5; D remains ambiguous. Trimming stripped 4 bases from V and 3 bases from J, with 25 bases between. Germline values: CDR1 MNHEY, CDR2 SMNVEV (reference sequence). CDR3 length: 19 residues. The CDR3: CASSSRPAGVAGFNQPQHF. The CDR3 coding sequence is TGTGCCAGCAGTTCTCGCCCAGCCGGTGTAGCTGGGTTCAATCAGCCCCAGCATTTT.

The count of this clone is one. The CDR3 loop is CASSFGTNYETQYF. The DNA of the CDR3 is TGTGCCAGCAGCTTTGGGACAAACTATGAGACCCAGTACTTC. V and J are TRBV7-8 and TRBJ2-5, with D perhaps TRBD1 (6 bases). Germline V gene data show CDR1 as SGHVS and CDR2 as FQNEAQ. Trimming took 3 bases from V and 5 from J, leaving 13 bases between them. The CDR3 consists of 14 residues.

The CDR3 sequence is CSVEEGPSYEQYF. The DNA for the CDR3 is TGCAGCGTTGAGGAGGGACCCTCCTACGAGCAGTACTTC. V gene TRBV29-1 combines with J gene TRBJ2-7; TRBD2 might be the D (6 bases). The V gene lost 3 bases and the J gene lost 0 bases, with 9 bases spanning the gap. The CDR3 is made up of 13 amino acids. Germline values: CDR1 SQVTM, CDR2 ANQGSEA.

The chain links TRBV30 to TRBJ2-3; 10 bases align to TRBD1. Trimming cost V 4 bases and J 2 bases; bases outside gene matches: 6. The germline CDR1 and CDR2 sequences are GTSNPN and SVGIG (reference sequence). The CDR3 has 15 amino acids. As DNA, the CDR3 is TGTGCCTGGAATTGGGGACAGGGGACCACAGATACGCAGTATTTT. This gives the protein CAWNWGQGTTDTQYF.

This clone appeared once. This rearrangement joins TRBV27 to TRBJ2-7, with 10 bases that match TRBD1. This CDR3 contains 16 residues. CDR1 is MNHEY, CDR2 SMNVEV, per germline (reference sequence). V was clipped by 4 bases and J by 3 bases; unmatched bases: 9. CDR3 protein: CASSSSRDRGLYEQYF. The CDR3, as DNA: TGTGCCAGCAGTTCAAGCCGGGACAGGGGCCTCTACGAGCAGTACTTC.